The present T cell receptor beta chain was sequenced within a study of regulatory dendritic cells for organ transplantation. Findings and limits, study-wide: Regulatory dendritic cells appeared to expand memory CD8+ clones less than mature ones. Memory CD8+ T cells were the most oligoclonal; naive cells were highly diverse.

Sorted subsets were CFSE-labeled and cultured approximately 5 days with allogeneic dendritic cells. Memory T cells were CD45RO+, naive were CD45RA+, sorted by FACS. To note about this clone: Its specificity is not known.

The data were produced by immunoSEQ multiplex PCR, yet TCRdb's version contains in-frame clones alone and is incomplete. Of 9,500 to 15,000 clones in the sample, around three fifths were seen once. Sequencing was carried out using naive CD8+ T cells from blood cultured with dendritic cells. Subset: CD45RA+ naive T cells. The clonotype was recovered from a human donor in good health.

The CDR3 DNA follows: TGTGCCAGCAGTTGGAGCCTCGGCTATGGCTACACCTTC. Its translation: CASSWSLGYGYTF. The rearrangement links TRBV27 to TRBJ1-2; D remains unclear. CDR1 and CDR2 (germline): MNHEY, SMNVEV (reference sequence). Trimming shortened V by 4 bases and J by 4 bases, and 10 bases separated the two germline ends. The CDR3 length is 13 residues.